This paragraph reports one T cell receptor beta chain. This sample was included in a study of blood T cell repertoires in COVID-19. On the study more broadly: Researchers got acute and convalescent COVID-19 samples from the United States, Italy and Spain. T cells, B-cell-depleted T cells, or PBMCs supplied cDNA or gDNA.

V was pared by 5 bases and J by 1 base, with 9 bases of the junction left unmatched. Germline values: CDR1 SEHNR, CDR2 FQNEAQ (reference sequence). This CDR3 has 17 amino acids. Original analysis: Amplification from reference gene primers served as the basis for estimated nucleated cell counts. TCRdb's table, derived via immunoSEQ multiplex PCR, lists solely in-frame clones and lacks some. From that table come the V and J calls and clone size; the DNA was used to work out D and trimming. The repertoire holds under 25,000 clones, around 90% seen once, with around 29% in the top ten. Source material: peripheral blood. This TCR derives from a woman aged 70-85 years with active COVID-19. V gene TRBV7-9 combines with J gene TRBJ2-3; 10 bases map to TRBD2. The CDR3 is CASSKRAGGLGTDTQYF. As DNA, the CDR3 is TGTGCCAGCAGCAAACGAGCGGGGGGGCTAGGCACAGATACGCAGTATTTT.